This TCR beta chain was recovered during a study of cytomegalovirus exposure and HLA in healthy donors. Turning to the study itself: When 350 to 500 donors were genotyped, over 80% of them were found to fall in the Caucasian-associated ancestry cluster.

In regard to this clone: Its antigen is not known.

Findings and limits, study-wide: Productive status was seen about 87% or about 30% of the time for most TCR beta V segments in an earlier analysis.

The CDR3 covers 14 residues. CDR1 SEHNR and CDR2 FQNEAQ come from the germline V gene (reference sequence). V lost 5 bases to trimming and J lost 7 bases; unmatched junction nucleotides: 7. The PCR ran on 60 Vbeta and 13 Jbeta primers. The protocol was immunoSEQ multiplex PCR, while the TCRdb copy is restricted to in-frame clones and leaves out a portion. The sample holds about 180,000 clones, roughly 70% seen once. The chain couples TRBV7-9 to TRBJ2-3; the match to TRBD2 covers 9 bases. The sequencing sample was made of PBMCs. The TCR originated in a male donor in good health and CMV-seronegative. The CDR3 DNA sequence: TGTGCCAGCAGCCTCCCCTCTAGCGGGAATACGCAGTATTTT. Its protein is CASSLPSSGNTQYF.